This entry lists 20 T cell receptor beta chains sequenced from one sample in a study of T cell responses to AZD1222 COVID-19 vaccine. Only in-frame clones appear in the TCRdb table, and some are missing; sequencing was by immunoSEQ multiplex PCR. The sample consists of around 140,000 clones, around 90% of them appearing once. Sequencing was performed on peripheral blood, taken 28 days after the second dose of the MenACWY control vaccine. The origin of the receptors is an adult who received the MenACWY meningococcal vaccine as a control.

The CDR3 sequence is CAISDLRGTNEKLFF. The DNA for the CDR3 is TGTGCCATCAGTGATTTGAGGGGTACTAATGAAAAACTGTTTTTT. The chain combines TRBV10-3 with TRBJ1-4, with a possible D match to TRBD1 (5 bases). Germline V lookup: CDR1 ENHRY, CDR2 SYGVKD. V shed 3 bases and J shed 2 bases, with 10 bases lying between them. This CDR3 contains 15 residues.

The chain employs TRBV18 and TRBJ1-1; D is uncertain. This CDR3 region has 13 residues. In germline, CDR1 is KGHSH, CDR2 LQKENI. Trimming cost V 3 bases and J 2 bases, with 7 bases left between them. CDR3 sequence reads: CASSPGGNTEAFF. The CDR3 DNA follows: TGTGCCAGCTCACCGGGAGGTAACACTGAAGCTTTCTTT.

The V and J genes are TRBV16 and TRBJ1-4; D uncertain. The V end lost 2 bases, the J end lost 3 bases, and 7 bases lay between the germline ends. This CDR3 has 14 residues. Looked up from germline, CDR1 is KGHSY and CDR2 is FQNENV. CDR3 DNA: TGTGCCAGCAGCCAAGTAGTGGCTAATGAAAAACTGTTTTTT. Translating it yields CASSQVVANEKLFF.

The chain carries TRBV6-5 and TRBJ2-1; 11 nucleotides line up with TRBD1. The CDR3 sequence is 15 residues long. Germline CDR1 MNHEY, CDR2 SVGAGI. Losses at the gene ends were 7 bases for V and 4 bases for J; bases not matched to a gene: 6. The chain's CDR3 is CASTEGTGGYNEQFF. DNA for the CDR3: TGTGCCAGCACGGAAGGGACAGGGGGTTACAATGAGCAGTTCTTC.

The chain couples TRBV7-6 to TRBJ2-3, with 10 positions matching TRBD2. The CDR3 has 17 amino acids. Germline CDR1 SGHVS, CDR2 FNYEAQ. Losses at the gene ends were 4 bases for V and 2 bases for J; bases not matched to a gene: 9. The CDR3 DNA is TGTGCCAGCAGCTCCGGTGGGACTAGCGAGGTCACAGATACGCAGTATTTT. This sequence encodes CASSSGGTSEVTDTQYF.

DNA for the CDR3: TGCGCCAGCAGCCCGGAGGGACTTACCGAGCAGTACTTC. Encoded protein: CASSPEGLTEQYF. The rearrangement uses TRBV5-1 and TRBJ2-7; a weak D match, TRBD2 (6 bases). Germline CDR1 reads SGHRS; CDR2 reads YFSETQ. The CDR3 covers 13 residues. Trimming left V 4 bases short and J 6 bases short, with 14 bases between.

V gene TRBV7-2 combines with J gene TRBJ2-7; no clear D. From germline, CDR1 is SGHTA and CDR2 FQGNSA. The CDR3 spans 12 residues. V lost 5 bases to trimming and J lost 2 bases, with 7 bases between them. The CDR3 is CASSKPAYEQYF. Written as DNA, the CDR3 is TGTGCCAGCAGCAAACCCGCCTACGAGCAGTACTTC.

The rearrangement links TRBV7-9 to TRBJ2-7; tentative D call: TRBD1 (6 bases). Trimming removed 1 base at V and 6 bases at J, with 16 bases between. Germline V CDR1 and CDR2: SEHNR, FQNEAQ (reference sequence). This CDR3 spans 15 amino acids. CDR3 sequence: CASSLGSAGVSEQYF. DNA for the CDR3: TGTGCCAGCAGCTTAGGGTCCGCAGGGGTTAGCGAGCAGTACTTC.

Comment on this clone: Different DNA sequences within this sample yield the same CDR3. The V and J genes are TRBV11-3 and TRBJ2-7; no clear D. Trimming took off 1 base at V and 0 bases at J, with 7 bases between the two ends. Looked up from germline, CDR1 is SGHNT and CDR2 is YENEEA. The CDR3 length is 14 residues. This CDR3 reads CASSLGRNSYEQYF. In nucleotides, the CDR3 is TGTGCCAGCAGCTTAGGCAGGAACTCCTACGAGCAGTACTTC. Full variable domain (remainder filled in from reference TRBV11-3 and TRBJ2-7): EAGVVQSPRYKIIEKKQPVAFWCNPISGHNTLYWYLQNLGQGPELLIRYENEEAVDDSQLPKDRFSAERLKGVDSTLKIQPAELGDSAVYLCASSLGRNSYEQYFGPGTRLTVT.

The chain carries TRBV12-2 and TRBJ2-7; TRBD2 reflects the table's D call only, with no check against the DNA. TRBV12-2 is flagged as a pseudogene. The CDR3 covers 11 residues. CDR3 amino acids: CASRHPPGQYF. The DNA for the CDR3 is TGTGCAAGTCGCCACCCGCCGGGGCAGTACTTC.

This rearrangement joins TRBV2 to TRBJ2-1, with TRBD2 identical over 11 bases. Trimming cost V 7 bases and J 9 bases; bases outside gene matches: 8. From germline, CDR1 is SNHLY and CDR2 FYNNEI. The CDR3 covers 14 residues. CDR3 DNA: TGTGCCAGCACTGGGATAGCGGGAGGGAGTGAGCAGTTCTTC. It yields the protein CASTGIAGGSEQFF.

V and J are TRBV3-1 (or the pseudogene TRBV3-2) and TRBJ2-4; 11 bases fit TRBD2. The CDR3 has 18 amino acids. V was clipped by 1 base and J by 0 bases; unmatched bases: 5. Germline values: CDR1 LGHDT, CDR2 YNNKEL (reference sequence). The CDR3 DNA reads TGTGCCAGCAGCCAAGTTAGCGGGGGGGCAGGAGCCAAAAACATTCAGTACTTC. Translating it yields CASSQVSGGAGAKNIQYF.

The chain links TRBV27 to TRBJ2-7, with a weak D call TRBD2 (6 bases). The length of the CDR3 is 12 residues. V dropped 3 bases and J dropped 7 bases, with 10 bases sitting between them. Germline loops: CDR1 MNHEY, CDR2 SMNVEV (reference sequence). This chain's CDR3 is CASSFGGLEQYF. In DNA form, the CDR3 reads TGTGCCAGCAGTTTTGGAGGGTTAGAGCAGTACTTC.

This chain links TRBV11-2 with TRBJ1-2; D is perhaps TRBD1 (5 bases). CDR3 length: 16 amino acids. V dropped 5 bases and J dropped 5 bases, with 21 bases sitting between them. The germline CDR1 and CDR2 sequences are SGHAT and FQNNGV. CDR3 region: CASSPTWGGEGYGYTF. The CDR3, as DNA: TGTGCCAGCAGCCCAACTTGGGGGGGGGAAGGGTATGGCTACACCTTC.

V usage is TRBV5-1 and J usage is TRBJ1-1, with D maybe TRBD1 (5 bases). Germline lookup yields CDR1 SGHRS and CDR2 YFSETQ. The V gene lost 1 base and the J gene lost 2 bases, with 9 bases spanning the gap. CDR3 length: 14 residues. CDR3 amino acids: CASSLWGSNTEAFF. The CDR3 DNA is TGCGCCAGCAGCTTGTGGGGGTCAAACACTGAAGCTTTCTTT.

The rearrangement uses TRBV15 and TRBJ1-6, with unresolved D. Trimming stripped 0 bases from V and 5 bases from J, with 11 bases between. CDR1 and CDR2 (germline): LNHNV, YYDKDF (reference sequence). The CDR3 runs to 16 residues. This CDR3 reads CATSRELTDNNSPLHF. The CDR3 DNA follows: TGTGCCACCAGCAGAGAATTAACAGATAATAATTCACCCCTCCACTTT.

V usage is TRBV19 and J usage is TRBJ2-3; no firm D call. V was shortened by 3 bases and J by 1 base, with 8 bases between the two germline ends. This CDR3 is 14 amino acids long. The germline gives CDR1 LNHDA, CDR2 SQIVND (reference sequence). The CDR3 nucleotides read TGTGCCAGTAGTATCTCTGCGGGCACAGATACGCAGTATTTT. This translates into CASSISAGTDTQYF.

This clone was seen just once. The genes are TRBV4-1 and TRBJ1-5; TRBD1 is a possible D gene (5 bases). V was clipped by 3 bases and J by 5 bases, with 8 bases between them. The CDR3 runs to 13 residues. Per the germline V gene, CDR1 is MGHRA and CDR2 is YSYEKL. CDR3: CASSHVGDQPQHF. In nucleotides, the CDR3 is TGCGCCAGCAGCCACGTAGGGGATCAGCCCCAGCATTTT.

V is TRBV30 and J is TRBJ1-4; D gene uncertain. The CDR3 runs to 14 residues. The V gene lost 0 bases and the J gene lost 7 bases, with 12 bases spanning the gap. The germline gives CDR1 GTSNPN, CDR2 SVGIG (reference sequence). The CDR3 nucleotides read TGTGCCTGGAGTGTCGGCAAGCGAGGTGAAAAACTGTTTTTT. Its protein is CAWSVGKRGEKLFF.

V is TRBV6-5 and J is TRBJ2-2; D not certain. Deletions cut 4 bases from V and 6 bases from J, with 12 bases between. In germline, CDR1 is MNHEY, CDR2 SVGAGI. The CDR3 length is 14 residues. The CDR3 DNA reads TGTGCCAGCAGTTCTGTCACTGGTGCCGGGGAGCTGTTTTTT. Translated, it gives CASSSVTGAGELFF.